What follows are 5 T cell receptor beta chains derived from one specimen sequenced in a study of beta chain features in type 1 diabetes. Every isolated RNA sample was fully reverse transcribed, so sequencing captured expressed TCRB transcripts. Here immunoSEQ multiplex PCR was the method, and the copy in TCRdb shows in-frame clones only, minus some. Seen here are 250,000 or so clones, roughly 20% observed once, and the top ten hold about 0.027%. Study-wide results and limits: Moderate yet significant TCRB CDR3 shortening was seen in Type 1 diabetes patients in all four CD4+ subsets.

No antigen is known for these receptors. The sequencing sample was made of naive CD4+ T cells from blood. The receptors were gathered from a woman between 40 and 50 years old with type 1 diabetes.

The V and J genes are TRBV28 and TRBJ1-5; 8 bases fit TRBD1. The CDR3 length is 15 residues. V lost 5 bases and J lost 2; bases outside the gene matches: 5. Germline CDR1 and CDR2: MDHEN and SYDVKM. The CDR3: CASSKQGAGNQPQHF. The CDR3 DNA is TGTGCCAGCAGTAAGCAGGGGGCTGGCAATCAGCCCCAGCATTTT.

This clone was found a few times. The chain combines TRBV9 with TRBJ2-3; D remains unclear. Trimming shortened V by 4 bases and J by 3 bases, and 15 bases separated the two germline ends. The CDR3 extends over 15 amino acids. Germline V CDR1 and CDR2: SGDLS, YYNGEE. CDR3 coding DNA: TGTGCCAGCAGCCCCCGTACTATATGGACAGATACGCAGTATTTT. This gives the protein CASSPRTIWTDTQYF.

The chain combines TRBV7-2 with TRBJ2-1, with 8 nucleotides matching TRBD2. V lost 4 bases and J lost 2; bases outside the gene matches: 7. Germline assignment: CDR1 SGHTA and CDR2 FQGNSA. The CDR3 totals 16 residues. CDR3 amino acids: CASSSILAGAYNEQFF. CDR3 bases: TGTGCCAGCAGCTCAATCCTAGCGGGTGCCTACAATGAGCAGTTCTTC.

This chain uses TRBV18 with TRBJ2-1; 8 bases are a match to TRBD2. The length of the CDR3 is 15 residues. CDR1 and CDR2 from the germline V gene are KGHSH and LQKENI. The trim removed 5 bases at V and 10 bases at J, leaving 13 bases unmatched. The CDR3 DNA reads as TGTGCCAGCTCAACCATGAGAGCGGGAGATCAGGAGCAGTTCTTC. Translating it yields CASSTMRAGDQEQFF. The variable domain in full, with the rest retrieved from reference TRBV18 and TRBJ2-1, is NAGVMQNPRHLVRRRGQEARLRCSPMKGHSHVYWYRQLPEEGLKFMVYLQKENIIDESGMPKERFSAEFPKEGPSILRIQQVVRGDSAAYFCASSTMRAGDQEQFFGPGTRLTVL.

The genes are TRBV28 and TRBJ1-2, with D maybe TRBD1 (5 bases). Germline V gives CDR1 MDHEN, CDR2 SYDVKM. This CDR3 is built from 16 residues. Trimming removed 2 bases from V and 2 bases from J, with 15 bases in between. The CDR3 DNA follows: TGTGCCAGCAGTTTAATGGGAAGGGGAAGGAACTATGGCTACACCTTC. Translating it yields CASSLMGRGRNYGYTF.